A selection of T cell receptor beta chains follows, all from one sample in a study of T cell changes during pregnancy in multiple sclerosis. Only in-frame clones appear in the TCRdb table, and some are missing; sequencing was by immunoSEQ multiplex PCR. The sample includes about 77,000 clones, about 93% of them seen just once. Sequenced material: peripheral blood, taken after pregnancy. All receptors come from a female donor in good health, enrolled as a control in a pregnancy study. CDR3s include the opening cysteine and the closing phenylalanine or tryptophan. The D gene is left open where the match is weak. A row's size may be missing; if present it is once, few, many or a size class.

J	size	V	D	DNA	CDR3
TRBJ1-2	-	TRBV25-1	-	TGTGCCAGCAGTACACGCCGGGCCACTCGGGAAGGCTACACCTTC	CASSTRRATREGYTF
TRBJ2-1	-	TRBV5-3	TRBD2	TGTGCCAGAAGCACTAACACTAGCGGGAGCGAGCAGTTCTTC	CARSTNTSGSEQFF
TRBJ1-2	-	TRBV6-1	TRBD1	TGTGCCAGCAGTGGGGACAGATCCGCAGGCTATGGCTACACCTTC	CASSGDRSAGYGYTF
TRBJ1-1	-	TRBV12-5	-	TGTGCTAGTGGTTTGGTACTTCGGGGTCTGAACACTGAAGCTTTCTTT	CASGLVLRGLNTEAFF
TRBJ2-7	-	TRBV7-2	TRBD2	TGTGCCAGCAGACGCCCGACTAGCGGGGTCCCCTACGAGCAGTACTTC	CASRRPTSGVPYEQYF
TRBJ2-5	-	TRBV7-2	TRBD1	TGTGCCAGCAGCACAGGGGGACGGGAGACCCAGTACTTC	CASSTGGRETQYF
TRBJ2-5	-	TRBV29-1	TRBD1	TGCAGCGTGGACCGGGACAGGGGGGAGACCCAGTACTTC	CSVDRDRGETQYF
TRBJ1-2	-	TRBV7-2	-	TGTGCCAGCAGCTTAGTCCCGGGGATATATGGCTACACCTTC	CASSLVPGIYGYTF
TRBJ2-1	-	TRBV7-8	-	TGTGCCAGCAGCTTTCATATGGGCCCCTCCTACAATGAGCAGTTCTTC	CASSFHMGPSYNEQFF
TRBJ2-7	-	TRBV4-3	-	TGCGCCAGCAGCCAAGATAGGCGGGACGGACCCTACGAGCAGTACTTC	CASSQDRRDGPYEQYF
TRBJ2-7	-	TRBV7-9	-	TGTGCCAGCAGCTTAGAGAGCGTCGAGCAGTACTTC	CASSLESVEQYF
TRBJ1-5	once	TRBV15	-	TGTGCCACCAGCAGAGATACAGGGTTTCAGCCCCAGCATTTT	CATSRDTGFQPQHF
TRBJ2-7	-	TRBV4-1	-	TGCGCCAGCAGCGGTCATCAGGGGCTCGGTTACGAGCAGTACTTC	CASSGHQGLGYEQYF
TRBJ1-2	-	TRBV7-9	-	TGTGCCAGCAGCTTAGGGGCGGCAGGGGTTTATGGCTACACCTTC	CASSLGAAGVYGYTF
TRBJ2-1	-	TRBV5-6	-	TGTGCCAGCAGCTTGGTGGCTAGCGTCAAGGACTTCTTC	CASSLVASVKDFF
TRBJ2-5	-	TRBV19	-	TGTGCCAGTAGTATATGGGGCGGAAAGCTGCAAGAGACCCAGTACTTC	CASSIWGGKLQETQYF